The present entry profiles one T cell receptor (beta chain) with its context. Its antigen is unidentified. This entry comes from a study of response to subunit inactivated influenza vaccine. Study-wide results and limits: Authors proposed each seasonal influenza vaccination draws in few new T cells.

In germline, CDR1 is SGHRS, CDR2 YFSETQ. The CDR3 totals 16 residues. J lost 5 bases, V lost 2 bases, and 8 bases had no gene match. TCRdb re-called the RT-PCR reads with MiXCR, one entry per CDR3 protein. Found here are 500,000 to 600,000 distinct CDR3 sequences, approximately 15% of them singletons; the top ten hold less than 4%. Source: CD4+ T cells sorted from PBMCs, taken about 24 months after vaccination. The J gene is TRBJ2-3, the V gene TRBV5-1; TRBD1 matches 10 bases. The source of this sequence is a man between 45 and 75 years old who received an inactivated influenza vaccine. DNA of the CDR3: TGCGCCAGCAGCTTAATTCGGACAGGGGGAATAGATACGCAGTATTTT. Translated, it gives CASSLIRTGGIDTQYF.